This T cell receptor (beta chain) was sequenced during a study of shared clonotypes between healthy human individuals. About the research overall: Donor composition was a couple of women and a few men, aged 18 to 49.

The length of the CDR3 is 13 residues. Germline CDR1 reads MNHNS; CDR2 reads SASEGT. Unmatched junction bases numbered 10, after V lost 10 bases and J lost 7 bases. Findings and caveats of the study: The donor pool, a small one, limited the genetic and exposure-history diversity represented. Sequencing depth was expected to influence donor clonotype sharing.

Regarding this clone: Its cognate antigen is unknown.

The assay was run at deep level. The repertoire was sequenced with immunoSEQ multiplex PCR; TCRdb's copy has only in-frame clones and lacks some. The sample records 2 million to 3 million clones, 93% being singletons. Sequencing was carried out using naive CD4+ T cells from PBMCs. The subset here: CD45RA+ positively selected. The chain couples TRBV6-1 to TRBJ2-1; 7 bases map to TRBD1. The TCR sequence derives from a man between 18 and 35 years old in good health. Some clones in this sample may be carry-over from other donors' samples. The CDR3 sequence: CATREGGKNEQFF. The CDR3, as DNA: TGTGCCACCAGGGAAGGGGGCAAGAATGAGCAGTTCTTC.